This is a list of T cell receptor beta chains from one sample in a study of blood T cell repertoires in COVID-19. TCRdb's copy holds only in-frame clones and misses some; the assay was immunoSEQ multiplex PCR. The table has some 100,000 clones, 84% seen once. Input material: peripheral blood. All receptors come from a woman of 80 years or more with active or convalescent COVID-19. Each CDR3 is given with its conserved first and last residue. The D gene is left open where the match is weak. The listing skips clone size in some rows; elsewhere it reads once, few, many or a size class.

V	D	size	J	CDR3	DNA
TRBV12-3/TRBV12-4	TRBD1	-	TRBJ2-7	CASTWDRAFEQYF	TGTGCCAGCACCTGGGACAGGGCGTTCGAGCAGTACTTC
TRBV30	TRBD1	-	TRBJ2-7	CAWRRGTAFSYEQYF	TGTGCCTGGAGGAGGGGGACAGCCTTCTCCTACGAGCAGTACTTC
TRBV11-2	-	-	TRBJ2-5	CASSFGRLETQYF	TGTGCCAGCAGCTTTGGCCGCCTAGAGACCCAGTACTTC
TRBV29-1	TRBD1	-	TRBJ2-7	CSVTEGQVSGEQYF	TGCAGCGTCACAGAGGGACAGGTCAGTGGGGAGCAGTACTTC
TRBV7-3	-	-	TRBJ2-6	CASSLTGTNSGANVLTF	TGTGCCAGCAGCTTGACCGGGACAAACTCTGGGGCCAACGTCCTGACTTTC
TRBV19	TRBD2	-	TRBJ2-5	CASSIRRLAGVAETQYF	TGTGCCAGTAGTATTCGCCGACTAGCGGGAGTTGCAGAGACCCAGTACTTC
TRBV28	-	-	TRBJ2-7	CASSLQGSGNYEQYF	TGTGCCAGCAGTTTACAGGGTAGCGGTAACTACGAGCAGTACTTC
TRBV27	-	-	TRBJ1-1	CASSLRQVNTEAFF	TGTGCCAGCAGTTTAAGGCAGGTGAACACTGAAGCTTTCTTT
TRBV15	-	few	TRBJ1-5	CATSRDPGGNQPQHF	TGTGCCACCAGCAGAGACCCAGGTGGCAATCAGCCCCAGCATTTT
TRBV27	TRBD2	-	TRBJ2-7	CASSLLGRGLAGGDYEQYF	TGTGCCAGCAGTTTACTTGGCAGAGGACTAGCGGGAGGCGATTACGAGCAGTACTTC
TRBV11-2	TRBD2	-	TRBJ2-3	CASSLAGGLAGADTQYF	TGTGCCAGCAGCTTAGCCGGCGGACTAGCGGGAGCAGATACGCAGTATTTT
TRBV7-8	TRBD2	-	TRBJ2-1	CASSSPVGTSGSREQFF	TGTGCCAGCAGTTCTCCAGTCGGGACTAGCGGGAGTCGTGAGCAGTTCTTC
TRBV9	-	-	TRBJ2-5	CASSVSSETQYF	TGTGCCAGCAGCGTATCTTCTGAGACCCAGTACTTC
TRBV3-1/TRBV3-2	TRBD2	-	TRBJ2-5	CASSQAGGSETQYF	TGTGCCAGCAGCCAAGCGGGAGGTTCAGAGACCCAGTACTTC
TRBV5-4	TRBD1	-	TRBJ2-2	CASSMWDRTTGELFF	TGTGCCAGCAGCATGTGGGACAGGACCACCGGGGAGCTGTTTTTT
TRBV5-1	-	-	TRBJ2-3	CASRRELTDTQYF	TGCGCCAGCAGACGGGAGTTAACAGATACGCAGTATTTT
TRBV19	-	-	TRBJ2-1	CATRRGGPGEQFF	TGTGCCACCAGACGAGGGGGACCTGGGGAGCAGTTCTTC
TRBV15	-	-	TRBJ1-2	CATSSVQPGGYTF	TGTGCCACCAGCAGTGTGCAGCCCGGGGGCTACACCTTC
TRBV30	-	-	TRBJ1-2	CAWSPDSYGYTF	TGTGCCTGGAGCCCAGACAGCTATGGCTACACCTTC
TRBV24-1	TRBD1	-	TRBJ2-2	CATSEPGQGITGELFF	TGTGCCACCAGTGAGCCGGGACAGGGAATCACCGGGGAGCTGTTTTTT
TRBV5-1	TRBD1	-	TRBJ2-2	CASSLAGQGTGELFF	TGCGCCAGCAGCCTCGCGGGACAGGGGACCGGGGAGCTGTTTTTT
TRBV6-5	-	-	TRBJ2-3	CASSYSGTGDTQYF	TGTGCCAGCAGTTACTCGGGAACGGGGGATACGCAGTATTTT
TRBV28	TRBD1	-	TRBJ1-5	CASSWGTGVNQPQHF	TGTGCCAGCAGTTGGGGGACAGGGGTCAATCAGCCCCAGCATTTT
TRBV28	TRBD2	-	TRBJ2-2	CASGGEGTYTGELFF	TGTGCCAGCGGGGGGGAGGGGACCTACACCGGGGAGCTGTTTTTT
TRBV9	TRBD2	-	TRBJ2-1	CASGSGTDAYNEQFF	TGTGCCAGCGGGAGCGGGACGGACGCCTACAATGAGCAGTTCTTC
TRBV9	-	-	TRBJ1-2	CASSSSDGYTF	TGTGCCAGCAGCTCCAGCGATGGCTACACCTTC
TRBV5-1	-	-	TRBJ1-2	CASSLAGEIRYGYTF	TGCGCCAGCAGCTTAGCAGGGGAAATCCGCTATGGCTACACCTTC
TRBV5-1	-	-	TRBJ1-2	CASRIQADSAFNYGYTF	TGCGCCAGCAGAATCCAGGCCGACAGCGCCTTTAACTATGGCTACACCTTC
TRBV7-9	-	-	TRBJ2-2	CASTNTGITGTGELFF	TGTGCCAGCACCAATACCGGGATAACGGGCACCGGGGAGCTGTTTTTT
TRBV9	-	-	TRBJ2-7	CASSVGLSYEQYF	TGTGCCAGCAGCGTAGGACTGTCCTACGAGCAGTACTTC
TRBV15	TRBD1	-	TRBJ1-6	CATSRVGQERAPLHF	TGTGCCACCAGCAGAGTAGGACAGGAAAGGGCACCCCTCCACTTT
TRBV4-1	TRBD2	few	TRBJ2-1	CASSHPTSGRANEQFF	TGCGCCAGCAGCCACCCAACTAGCGGGAGGGCCAATGAGCAGTTCTTC
TRBV7-8	TRBD2	-	TRBJ2-2	CASSSLAGGDTGELFF	TGTGCCAGCAGCTCCCTCGCGGGAGGGGACACCGGGGAGCTGTTTTTT
TRBV6-5	-	-	TRBJ1-6	CASSYPGQLSPLHF	TGTGCCAGCAGTTATCCGGGACAACTATCACCCCTCCACTTT
TRBV28	-	once	TRBJ2-3	CASSLEGAGTDTQYF	TGTGCCAGCAGTTTAGAAGGGGCTGGCACAGATACGCAGTATTTT
TRBV20-1	-	-	TRBJ2-3	CSAGHLAQYF	TGCAGTGCTGGACATCTGGCGCAGTATTTT
TRBV4-1	TRBD1	-	TRBJ1-2	CASSQQQGAGYGYTF	TGCGCCAGCAGCCAGCAACAGGGGGCTGGCTATGGCTACACCTTC
TRBV4-1	-	few	TRBJ1-5	CASSQGDRQPQHF	TGCGCCAGCAGCCAAGGCGATCGGCAGCCCCAGCATTTT
TRBV12-3/TRBV12-4	-	-	TRBJ1-4	CASSFTTNEKLFF	TGTGCCAGCAGTTTTACAACTAATGAAAAACTGTTTTTT
TRBV5-1	-	-	TRBJ2-4	CASSLPEGAKNIQYF	TGCGCCAGCAGCTTACCGGAGGGGGCCAAAAACATTCAGTACTTC
TRBV19	-	-	TRBJ1-6	CASSILGPGDSPLHF	TGTGCCAGTAGTATCCTGGGGCCCGGTGATTCACCCCTCCACTTT
TRBV7-9	TRBD1	-	TRBJ2-5	CASSSGTGLQETQYF	TGTGCCAGCAGCTCCGGGACAGGGCTTCAAGAGACCCAGTACTTC
TRBV11-3	TRBD2	-	TRBJ2-2	CASSPGTSGTTGELFF	TGTGCCAGCAGCCCCGGGACTAGCGGAACAACCGGGGAGCTGTTTTTT
TRBV14	-	once	TRBJ2-3	CASSQSYRSSNTQYF	TGTGCCAGCAGCCAAAGCTACAGGAGTTCAAATACGCAGTATTTT
TRBV7-2	TRBD1	-	TRBJ1-2	CASSSPGQQLTNYGYTF	TGTGCCAGCAGTTCCCCGGGACAGCAGTTAACTAACTATGGCTACACCTTC
TRBV5-4	-	-	TRBJ2-7	CASSDPSGGREQYF	TGTGCCAGCAGCGACCCATCCGGGGGACGCGAGCAGTACTTC
TRBV14	-	-	TRBJ1-4	CARAFESGQGGEKLFF	TGTGCCAGAGCCTTTGAGTCGGGCCAGGGCGGTGAAAAACTGTTTTTT
TRBV7-2	-	-	TRBJ2-2	CASSFYPGLAGELFF	TGTGCCAGCAGCTTCTATCCAGGGTTGGCCGGGGAGCTGTTTTTT
TRBV19	TRBD2	-	TRBJ2-7	CASSIDASGTYEQYF	TGTGCCAGTAGTATAGACGCTAGCGGGACCTACGAGCAGTACTTC
TRBV28	-	-	TRBJ2-7	CASSLRPGGNEQYF	TGTGCCAGCAGTTTGCGGCCTGGGGGGAACGAGCAGTACTTC